These 16 T cell receptor beta chains originate from one sample sequenced in a study of identical twins' blood T cells. TCRdb itself ran the 5' RACE reads through MiXCR, one entry per CDR3 protein. Counted here are roughly 380,000 distinct CDR3 sequences, 28% occurring once; the ten biggest clones make up around 5.6%. Sequenced material: PBMCs. These receptors all come from a woman aged 18 to 55 in good health.

The chain carries TRBV2 and TRBJ1-2; 7 bases are a match to TRBD1. The CDR3 has 14 residues. V shed 11 bases and J 0 bases; nucleotides not matched to a gene: 9. CDR1 is SNHLY, CDR2 FYNNEI, per germline. This CDR3 is CAGRRDSSNYGYTF. The CDR3 DNA reads TGTGCCGGCCGACGGGACAGTTCTAACTATGGCTACACCTTC.

Turning to this clonotype: One end of the junction does not line up with germline, which may come from a read error. V gene TRBV10-3 combines with J gene TRBJ1-1; 9 bases match TRBD1. Per the germline V gene, CDR1 is ENHRY and CDR2 is SYGVKD. The CDR3 is made up of 17 amino acids. DNA for the CDR3: TGTGCCATCAAACCGGGGCACAGGGGGCGGGGGAACACTGAAGTTTTCTTT. It translates to CAIKPGHRGRGNTEVFF.

The chain couples TRBV7-2 to TRBJ2-2; no firm D call. The ends were cut back, 5 bases at V and 7 bases at J, with 11 bases in the middle. The CDR3 totals 13 residues. Germline CDR1 SGHTA, CDR2 FQGNSA. The CDR3 loop is CASSRMKGGELFF. CDR3 coding DNA: TGTGCCAGCAGCAGGATGAAGGGCGGGGAGCTGTTTTTT.

This chain connects TRBV20-1 to TRBJ2-1, with 7 bases lining up with TRBD2. The germline gives CDR1 DFQATT, CDR2 SNEGSKA (reference sequence). The V and J ends lost 0 bases and 9 bases, in that order; junction bases with no gene match: 2. CDR3 length equals 12 residues. The CDR3, as DNA: TGCAGTGCTAGAGATCCTAGCGGTGAGCAGTTCTTC. This sequence encodes CSARDPSGEQFF.

This clonotype was recorded only once. A read error may account for a junction end that differs from germline. The chain is built from TRBV20-1 and TRBJ1-2, with 8 bases identical to TRBD1. The germline CDR1 and CDR2 sequences are DFQATT and SNEGSKA (reference sequence). The CDR3 covers 11 residues. For the CDR3, the DNA is TGCAGTGCCCGGACAGGGTATGGCTACAGCTTC. It translates to CSARTGYGYSF.

This clonotype has more than one count but fewer than ten. This chain joins TRBV7-3 and TRBJ1-1; 7 bases align to TRBD1. The length of the CDR3 is 13 residues. Germline CDR1 SGHTA, CDR2 FQGTGA. V dropped 1 base and J dropped 8; count of bases not matched to a gene: 4. The CDR3 coding sequence is TGTGCCAGCAGCTTAAACTTAGGGGGCGAAGCTTTCTTT. Protein: CASSLNLGGEAFF. The full variable domain, rest sourced from reference TRBV7-3 and TRBJ1-1, is GAGVSQTPSNKVTEKGKYVELRCDPISGHTALYWYRQSLGQGPEFLIYFQGTGAADDSGLPNDRFFAVRPEGSVSTLKIQRTERGDSAVYLCASSLNLGGEAFFGQGTRLTVV.

This clonotype was detected ten times or more. The genes are TRBV2 and TRBJ1-6; D is perhaps TRBD1 (6 bases). Trimming took off 6 bases at V and 6 bases at J, with 12 bases between the two ends. The length of the CDR3 is 14 residues. Germline loops: CDR1 SNHLY, CDR2 FYNNEI. This CDR3 is CASRRRGVNSPLHF. CDR3 bases: TGTGCCAGCAGGCGTAGGGGGGTTAATTCACCCCTCCACTTT. The variable domain in full, with the rest retrieved from reference TRBV2 and TRBJ1-6, is EPEVTQTPSHQVTQMGQEVILRCVPISNHLYFYWYRQILGQKVEFLVSFYNNEISEKSEIFDDQFSVERPDGSNFTLKIRSTKLEDSAMYFCASRRRGVNSPLHFGNGTRLTVT.

This clonotype was picked up a small number of times. The rearrangement uses TRBV29-1 and TRBJ1-1; possible D gene TRBD1, 5 bases. The germline gives CDR1 SQVTM, CDR2 ANQGSEA. This CDR3 spans 13 amino acids. The V end was cut by 6 bases, the J end by 8 bases, with 19 bases between. CDR3 amino acids: CSVIKSWGGEAFF. Here the CDR3 DNA reads TGCAGCGTCATTAAGTCATGGGGGGGGGAAGCTTTCTTT.

In its sample, this clonotype was seen a few times. The chain combines TRBV20-1 with TRBJ2-1; D unresolved. Trimming shortened V by 0 bases and J by 6 bases, and 12 bases separated the two germline ends. Germline values: CDR1 DFQATT, CDR2 SNEGSKA (reference sequence). This CDR3 comprises 14 residues. For the CDR3, the DNA is TGCAGTGCTAGAGATCGGCGGCGGCTCAATGAGCAGTTCTTC. As protein: CSARDRRRLNEQFF.

This clonotype was detected only a few times. V gene TRBV27 combines with J gene TRBJ2-7, with D maybe TRBD1 (6 bases). CDR3 size: 17 residues. CDR1 is MNHEY and CDR2 is SMNVEV in the germline V gene (reference sequence). V was clipped by 6 bases and J by 4 bases, with 25 bases between them. The CDR3, as DNA: TGTGCCAGCAGCCAGGACAGACAGCATATCCATCCATACGAGCAGTACTTC. This gives the protein CASSQDRQHIHPYEQYF.

This clonotype has a count of ten or more. The J gene is TRBJ2-3, the V gene TRBV4-3; maybe TRBD2 (7 bases). CDR1 and CDR2 (germline): LGHNA, YSLEER. The CDR3 totals 15 residues. The V gene lost 2 bases and the J gene lost 6 bases, with 15 bases spanning the gap. CDR3 sequence (DNA): TGCGCCAGCAGCCAATTAACGGGGAGGGGGGATACGCAGTATTTT. This gives the protein CASSQLTGRGDTQYF.

The rearrangement uses TRBV4-1 and TRBJ1-5; the D is unclear. V lost 0 bases and J 6 bases, leaving 12 bases between the germline ends. The CDR3 has 15 amino acids. Germline V CDR1 and CDR2: MGHRA, YSYEKL. The CDR3 bases are TGCGCCAGCAGCCAAGATATTTCTTTGGGTCAGCCCCAGCATTTT. Its translation is CASSQDISLGQPQHF.

In this sample, this clonotype turned up a few times. This chain uses TRBV6-5 with TRBJ1-5; D is possibly TRBD1 (6 bases). The CDR3 consists of 15 residues. The germline gives CDR1 MNHEY, CDR2 SVGAGI. Trimming cost V 9 bases and J 2 bases, with 17 bases left between them. The CDR3, as DNA: TGTGCCAGTCGTAGGGGGGCGCTGGGCAATCAGCCCCAGCATTTT. Translated: CASRRGALGNQPQHF.

The V call is TRBV5-5, the J call TRBJ2-7, with D uncertain. Trimming removed 1 base at V and 6 bases at J, with 11 bases between. The V gene's germline CDR1 is SGHKS and CDR2 YYEKEE (reference sequence). The CDR3 has 13 residues. Here the CDR3 reads CASSLLAVLEQYF. As DNA, the CDR3 is TGTGCCAGCAGCTTGTTGGCGGTTCTCGAGCAGTACTTC. Drawing the rest from reference TRBV5-5 and TRBJ2-7, the complete variable domain is DAGVTQSPTHLIKTRGQQVTLRCSPISGHKSVSWYQQVLGQGPQFIFQYYEKEERGRGNFPDRFSARQFPNYSSELNVNALLLGDSALYLCASSLLAVLEQYFGPGTRLTVT.

Note on this clonotype: Germline is not matched at one junction end, which may reflect a read error. This sequence joins TRBV11-3 and TRBJ2-3, with 7 bases matching TRBD2. The CDR3 extends over 14 amino acids. Germline V CDR1 and CDR2: SGHNT, YENEEA. The CDR3 coding sequence is TGTGCCAGCAGCCGAGCGGGAAACACAGATACGCGGTATTTT. It encodes CASSRAGNTDTRYF.

This clonotype was seen many times. V gene TRBV6-2 or TRBV6-3 combines with J gene TRBJ2-4; 9 bases are a match to TRBD1. V was pared by 2 bases and J by 8 bases, with 1 base of the junction left unmatched. CDR1 is MNHEY and CDR2 is SVGEGT in the germline V gene. The CDR3 runs to 13 residues. The CDR3 sequence is CASSYRDRDIQYF. DNA for the CDR3: TGTGCCAGCAGTTACCGGGACAGGGACATTCAGTACTTC.